A single sample is the source of the 7 T cell receptor beta chains below, sequenced in a study of shared clonotypes between healthy human individuals. Measured with immunoSEQ multiplex PCR; TCRdb has only the in-frame clones, and not every one. Altogether more than 2,000,000 clones are present, around 94% being singletons, with the ten largest covering around 0.14%. Sequences were obtained from naive CD4+ T cells sorted from blood. Indicated subset: CD45RA+ positively selected. The receptors stem from a man younger than 35 in good health.

The V and J genes are TRBV10-3 and TRBJ2-2; D is ambiguous. Germline V gives CDR1 ENHRY, CDR2 SYGVKD. The CDR3 extends over 11 amino acids. The germline V and J ends were trimmed by 11 bases and 7 bases, with 11 bases remaining between them. This chain's CDR3 is CAGRSGGELFF. CDR3 nucleotide sequence: TGTGCCGGGCGCAGTGGCGGGGAGCTGTTTTTT.

This chain links TRBV2 with TRBJ2-7; TRBD2 matches 7 bases. Germline CDR1 reads SNHLY; CDR2 reads FYNNEI. J was trimmed by 6 bases and V by 2 bases; bases with no gene match: 13. This CDR3 has 16 residues. The CDR3 sequence is CASSESGEGRGLEQYF. CDR3 nucleotide sequence: TGTGCCAGCAGTGAATCCGGCGAGGGGAGGGGACTCGAGCAGTACTTC.

The chain uses TRBV5-6 and TRBJ2-1; D perhaps matches TRBD2 (5 bases). Germline V lookup: CDR1 SGHDT, CDR2 YYEEEE. The CDR3 is made up of 12 amino acids. Deletions cut 4 bases from V and 10 bases from J, with 12 bases between. This CDR3 reads CASSATRREQFF. Written as DNA, the CDR3 is TGTGCCAGCAGCGCCACTAGACGGGAGCAGTTCTTC.

This chain links TRBV6-1 with TRBJ2-4, with D uncertain. The V end lost 6 bases, the J end lost 7 bases, and 16 bases lay between the germline ends. The CDR3 is 14 residues long. Per the germline V gene, CDR1 is MNHNS and CDR2 is SASEGT. CDR3 loop: CASSVGLVGNIQYF. CDR3 DNA: TGTGCCAGCAGCGTAGGTTTGGTAGGGAACATTCAGTACTTC.

The chain links TRBV6-5 to TRBJ2-7, with D unresolved. Trimming removed 5 bases at V and 4 bases at J, with 15 bases between. Germline V gene data show CDR1 as MNHEY and CDR2 as SVGAGI. CDR3 size: 14 residues. The CDR3 bases are TGTGCCAGCAGTCCGGACCTCGTCTTATACGAGCAGTACTTC. This encodes CASSPDLVLYEQYF.

The V and J genes are TRBV18 and TRBJ2-6; the match to TRBD1 covers 9 bases. Germline V gene sequence: CDR1 KGHSH, CDR2 LQKENI. The CDR3 loop spans 16 amino acids. Trimming cost V 4 bases and J 2 bases; bases outside gene matches: 3. The CDR3 DNA follows: TGTGCCAGCTCACTGACAGGGGGAACTGGGGCCAACGTCCTGACTTTC. It codes for CASSLTGGTGANVLTF.

The chain joins TRBV5-4 to TRBJ2-2; tentative D call: TRBD2 (5 bases). Deletions cut 5 bases from V and 3 bases from J, with 14 bases between. The germline V gene encodes CDR1 SGHNT and CDR2 YYREEE (reference sequence). This CDR3 is 15 amino acids long. The CDR3 reads CASSGRGKDTGELFF. The DNA for the CDR3 is TGTGCCAGCAGTGGCCGGGGTAAAGACACCGGGGAGCTGTTTTTT.